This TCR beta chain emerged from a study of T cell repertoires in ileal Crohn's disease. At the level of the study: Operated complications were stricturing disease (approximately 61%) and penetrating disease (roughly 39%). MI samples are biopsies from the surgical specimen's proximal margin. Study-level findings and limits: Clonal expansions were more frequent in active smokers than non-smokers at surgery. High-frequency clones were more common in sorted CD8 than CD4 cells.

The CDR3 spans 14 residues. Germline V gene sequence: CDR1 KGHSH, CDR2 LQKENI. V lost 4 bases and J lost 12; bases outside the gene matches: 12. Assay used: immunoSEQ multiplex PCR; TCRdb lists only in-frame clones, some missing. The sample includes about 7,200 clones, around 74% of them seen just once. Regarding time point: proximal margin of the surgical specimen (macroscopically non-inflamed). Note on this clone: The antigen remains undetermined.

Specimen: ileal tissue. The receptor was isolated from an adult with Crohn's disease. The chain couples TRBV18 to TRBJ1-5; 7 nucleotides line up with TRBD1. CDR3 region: CASSLNTGTEDQHF. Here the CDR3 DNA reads TGTGCCAGCTCACTAAATACCGGGACAGAAGACCAGCATTTT.